The text below deals with one TCR beta chain. No antigen is known for it. No quality values exist for individual bases; no much larger clone is one base distant. From the cysteine up to the phenylalanine, the CDR3 has a length of 17 residues. Only the CDR3 region is kept as DNA, spanning 51 bases read in frame from base 1. CDR1 LGHNT and CDR2 FRNRAP are derived from the germline V gene. Germline trimming: 6 bases from V, 4 bases from J; junction bases outside gene matches: 15. This sample was included in a study of cytomegalovirus exposure and HLA in healthy donors (dated by TCRdb to about 2017). Looking at the study overall: An earlier analysis of approximately 550 of the donors reported 250 to 350 Gb of sequence data and approximately 110 million unique TCR beta sequences from 190 million or so T cells. Besides the first cohort of roughly 660 subjects, a separate validation cohort made up of around 120 different subjects was used. Of the approximately 400 genotyped donors, approximately 83% fell in the genetic ancestry cluster associated with self-reported Caucasian donors. The later analysis used no new phenotypic data to find candidate immune exposures, relying instead on TCR beta sequences and their occurrence across donors. In a later genetic analysis, genome-wide SNP genotypes for about 55% of the roughly 670 donors were used, and that subset was treated as a discovery cohort. Alongside the repertoire data, information on donor age, sex, ethnicity and CMV serostatus was compiled. Roughly five DR-DQ haplotypes were handled as single units for association and clustering because linkage in the cohort was strong. To predict cytomegalovirus infection status, the study brought together high-throughput TCR immunosequencing, statistical association of individual TCRs with disease status, and machine learning. Across some 400 genotyped donors of the cohort, an average of approximately 240,000 unique TCR beta nucleotide sequences per donor were sequenced, and approximately 17% of those sequences were non-productive. A later analysis re-analyzed previously published TCR beta repertoires from approximately 700 donors and added high-resolution HLA genotyping to study TCR occurrence patterns. The number of donors typed differed by locus, with about 629-630 for A, B, C, DRB1 and DQB1, approximately 500 for DQA1, 600 to 610 for DPA1, and some 440 for DPB1. All discovery cohort repertoires had been generated using a single sequencing platform. The T cell repertoires of about 700 subjects were profiled by immunosequencing and related to cytomegalovirus serostatus. Around 300 gigabases of sequencing data and 70 million to 85 million unique TCR sequences were included in an early release covering 500 to 750 HLA-typed donors. HLA typing covered class I and class II loci at four-digit resolution. An earlier analysis of several hundred of the donors applied high-throughput TCR beta sequencing to assess whether each TCR beta V gene segment acted as functional or pseudogenic. The study aimed to test whether signatures of past pathogen exposure could be identified by cataloging public T cell receptors. Study-wide findings and limitations: When HLA alleles, especially DR and DQ, strongly co-occurred, attributing TCR associations to individual alleles was difficult. While some public TCRs were present in many individuals, most TCR sequences turned up only very rarely across donors. Linkage disequilibrium might explain the correlated functional status among segregating V segments, but an unknown experimental factor could not be excluded. In an earlier analysis of fewer than 750 of the donors, most TCR beta V segments were observed in productive rearrangements about 87% or about 30% of the time, broadly matching IMGT annotations. The sequencing pipeline was judged likely to have produced a cluster of highly shared sequence variants as a technical artifact. V-gene and J-gene trimming of TCR beta chains was associated with a missense DCLRE1C variant in a later genetic analysis, and the association was replicated in an independent cohort. Because some donors lacked HLA typing at each locus, the association tests relied only on the typed subset. In this cohort, only TCR beta chains were sequenced, and detectable features were limited by the absence of alpha or paired-chain data. Some IMGT-functional V segments, including TRBV6-2 and TRBV6-3, could not be told apart with the 87-base-pair reads, so those segments were excluded. According to a later analysis, most CMV-associated TCR beta chains appeared to be HLA-restricted, and the HLA associations seemed to be driven largely by CMV exposure. The only immune exposure information available for the cohort was CMV serostatus. In the study, about 150 TCR beta chains were listed as associated with cytomegalovirus. A later analysis found that HLA-associated TCR beta chains were more clonally expanded and had lower generation probabilities than equally common non-associated chains. Sequencing depth was assumed to be roughly uniform across donors in the presence/absence analyses, though that assumption may not hold. A further reported finding was that TCR beta sequences accurately predicted the HLA-A and HLA-B alleles for most subjects in the first cohort. A few of the identified cytomegalovirus-associated TCR beta chains were confirmed in vitro to be specific for cytomegalovirus antigens. Specific HLA alleles were associated with 15,000 to 20,000 TCR beta sequences at a false discovery rate of 0.05 in a later analysis. In a later analysis, TCR association rates were found to vary across HLA loci, with the most associated TCRs seen for DRB1 alleles and the fewest for HLA-C alleles. The classifier was reported to diagnose cytomegalovirus status with high specificity and sensitivity in both the original cohort and the validation cohort. About 15 rarely observed V segments, including chromosome 9 orphons, were excluded from the earlier analysis of several hundred of the donors because counts were too low. A later analysis reported that several top co-occurrence clusters appeared linked to parvovirus B19, influenza, CMV and Epstein-Barr virus. A later genetic analysis reported fewer N-insertions in productive TCRs among donors in an Asian-associated ancestry cluster than the roughly 640-donor mean. The authors suggested that the approach could potentially be generalized to other disease states and immunological phenotypes.

In total, fewer than 750 healthy bone marrow donors made up the cohort. Cohort members were all nominally healthy when sampled, although unrecorded immune exposures were likely present. The donor was CMV seropositive and belonged to the group of around 300 seropositive cohort members. Every donor gave a peripheral blood sample, and the peripheral blood mononuclear cells from that sample were used for TCR beta sequencing. Genomic DNA extraction from the blood cell samples was performed with the Qiagen DNeasy Blood Extraction Kit. Library generation was performed with the immunoSEQ multiplex PCR assay. The multiplex PCR relied on a mix of 60 forward primers for TCR Vbeta segments and 13 reverse primers for TCR Jbeta segments. Amplification of the CDR3 region of rearranged TCR beta genes was performed with a multiplex PCR assay on genomic DNA. The amplified TCR beta libraries were sequenced on the Illumina HiSeq System as 87-base-pair reads. Regarding the original processing steps: A later analysis counted about 82 million unique TCR beta chains across the 666 repertoires, and about 10 million of these chains were shared by at least two donors. A nearest-neighbor algorithm error-corrected the raw reads and collapsed the reads into unique sequences, merging closely related sequences to remove PCR and sequencing errors. Alignment of CDR3 sequences to IMGT reference sequences was used to assign V, D and J gene segments. For a sequence to be retained, a match of at least six nucleotides was required to both a V gene segment and a J gene segment. A rearrangement counted as productive if the CDR3 had no stop codons and remained in frame with V and J, and every other rearrangement counted as non-productive. Following IMGT convention, CDR3 was defined as the stretch from the second conserved V-encoded cysteine up to the conserved J-encoded phenylalanine. The earlier analysis of about 640 of the donors excluded any sequence lacking an unambiguous match to a single V gene segment. An earlier analysis of fewer than 750 of the donors classified V segments as functional when productive rearrangements were above 56.7% and as segregating when the standard deviation between donors was above 5%. A statistical classification framework was built for diagnosing cytomegalovirus status from the catalog of TCR beta chain sequences. In a later analysis, TCR nucleotide sequences were compared against IMGT/GENE-DB human TR gene sequences so that V and J genes could be assigned. In a later analysis, CDR3 sequences and most-parsimonious VDJ recombination scenarios were assigned using the TCRdist pipeline. In a later analysis, every TCR beta chain was defined by the combination of its CDR3 amino acid sequence and its V-gene family, and reads without a unique V-gene family were dropped. To address suspected cross-contamination and a sequencing artifact, a later analysis removed 592 highly shared, low-generation-probability nucleotide sequences. A later analysis calculated a clonal expansion index for each public chain from normalized within-repertoire ranks of inferred template counts. In a later analysis, generation probabilities were computed using a VDJ recombination model fitted to out-of-frame rearrangements, and the results were checked against IGoR. Hypergeometric tests were used in a later analysis to score TCR-TCR, TCR-HLA and TCR-CMV co-occurrence, with a repertoire-size bias correction applied to the TCR pairs. A later analysis estimated false discovery rates by permuting HLA or CMV assignments 20 times. In a later analysis, co-occurring TCRs were grouped using DBSCAN, and TCRdist sequence similarity was added for clustering within HLA-allele-positive subsets. Repertoires with fewer than 30,000 or more than 120,000 public chains were left out of co-occurrence clustering, as were about five repertoires with anomalous nucleotide sharing. In its TCRdb copy, this immuneACCESS table keeps in-frame sequences only and misses some clones. Where compared with another copy, unresolved V genes explain less than half of these, and the others have no known cause. That table is the source of V, J and clone size, and D and trimming were worked out from the DNA. The sample has some 110,000 clones on record, around two thirds of them singletons. The top ten clonotypes cover roughly 9.8% of the sample.

This receptor was identified in a woman aged 40 to 55 in good health and CMV-seropositive. This receptor chain uses TRBV12-5 and TRBJ2-3, and 8 junction bases match TRBD2. Source material: PBMCs. The CDR3 here reads CASGLSQRERDPDTQYF. The nucleotide sequence reads as follows: TGTGCTAGTGGCCTCTCCCAGCGGGAGAGGGATCCAGATACGCAGTATTTT.